The rows below give T cell receptor beta chains drawn from one sample of a study of Graves' ophthalmopathy and Graves' hyperthyroidism. Each CDR3 protein gets one entry after TCRdb re-called the multiplex PCR reads with MiXCR. The data hold about 620,000 distinct CDR3 sequences, with 22% observed a single time. The sequenced sample was peripheral blood. These receptors were taken from a woman younger than 30 with stable Graves' hyperthyroidism. Some clones in this sample may be carry-over from other donors' samples. Each CDR3 is given with its conserved first and last residue. A D gene is named only where the DNA matches it firmly. Part of the rows lack a size; the others show once, few, many or a class for expanded clones.

J: TRBJ2-5; V: TRBV7-2; size: many; D: -; DNA: TGTGCCAGCAGCCCAATCGGAAGCGGAACGGAAGAGACCCAGTACTTC; CDR3: CASSPIGSGTEETQYF
J: TRBJ2-7; V: TRBV2; size: -; D: -; DNA: TGTGCCAGCCTGGCGGGACGGTACTACTTC; CDR3: CASLAGRYYF
J: TRBJ2-2; V: TRBV6-1; size: many; D: TRBD1; DNA: TGTGCCAGCAGGCCACAGGGGCAGGCCGGGGAGCTGTTTTTT; CDR3: CASRPQGQAGELFF
J: TRBJ1-2; V: TRBV7-9; size: many; D: -; DNA: TGTGCCAGCAGCGAGACCAGCGATGGCTACACCTTC; CDR3: CASSETSDGYTF
J: TRBJ2-7; V: TRBV2; size: -; D: -; DNA: TGTGCCAGCAGTTCAGACAGGTCACCCTCCTACGAGCAGTACTTC; CDR3: CASSSDRSPSYEQYF
J: TRBJ2-7; V: TRBV30; size: -; D: -; DNA: TGTGCCTGGAGTGTAACTACCACCGAGCAGTACTTC; CDR3: CAWSVTTTEQYF
J: TRBJ1-6; V: TRBV10-3; size: many; D: -; DNA: TGTGCCATCAGGACAGGACCCAATTCACCCCTCCACTTT; CDR3: CAIRTGPNSPLHF
J: TRBJ2-5; V: TRBV6-1; size: many; D: -; DNA: TGTGCCAGCAGTCAACCGGGGGCAGGGGAGTCCCAGTACTTC; CDR3: CASSQPGAGESQYF
J: TRBJ1-2; V: TRBV11-2; size: few; D: TRBD1; DNA: TGTGCCAGCAGCGACCCGGACAGGGCCAACTATGGCTACACCTTC; CDR3: CASSDPDRANYGYTF
J: TRBJ2-7; V: TRBV30; size: few; D: -; DNA: TGTGCCTGGAGTTGGACGGACGAGCAGTACTTC; CDR3: CAWSWTDEQYF
J: TRBJ2-7; V: TRBV27; size: many; D: -; DNA: TGTGCCAGCAGCGTGGACAAGGGGCGCCGGGAGCAGTACTTC; CDR3: CASSVDKGRREQYF
J: TRBJ1-2; V: TRBV6-2/TRBV6-3; size: -; D: -; DNA: TGTGCCAGCAGTTACCCACAGACAGGAGCTTACGGCTACACCTTC; CDR3: CASSYPQTGAYGYTF
J: TRBJ1-1; V: TRBV11-1; size: many; D: -; DNA: TGTGCCAGCAGCGGCCGGATCAGGGGAAAGAACACTGAAGCTTTCTTT; CDR3: CASSGRIRGKNTEAFF
J: TRBJ1-1; V: TRBV29-1; size: many; D: -; DNA: TGCAGCGTTGTTAGAGTGCATGGGAACACTGAAGCTTTCTTT; CDR3: CSVVRVHGNTEAFF
J: TRBJ2-5; V: TRBV30; size: many; D: -; DNA: TGTGCCTGGAGTCCGGACGGAATTAGGGGGAAAGAGACCCAGTACTTC; CDR3: CAWSPDGIRGKETQYF
J: TRBJ2-3; V: TRBV9; size: -; D: -; DNA: TGTGCCAGTGCTTCCGGGGGAGCGGATACGCAGTATTTT; CDR3: CASASGGADTQYF
J: TRBJ2-5; V: TRBV11-2; size: many; D: TRBD2; DNA: TGTGCCAGCAGCTTGGGGGGGTTCGGAGAGACCCAGTACTTC; CDR3: CASSLGGFGETQYF
J: TRBJ1-2; V: TRBV27; size: few; D: -; DNA: TGTGCCAGCAGTTTATTTAGCGGGGGAGACTATGGCTACACCTTC; CDR3: CASSLFSGGDYGYTF
J: TRBJ1-1; V: TRBV6-2/TRBV6-3; size: -; D: -; DNA: TGTGCCAGCAGTTCCCCCCCGGACGGACACACTGAAGCTTTCTTT; CDR3: CASSSPPDGHTEAFF
J: TRBJ2-5; V: TRBV11-2; size: -; D: TRBD2; DNA: TGTGCCAGCAGCTTAGGGGCTAGCGGGAGTTCGCAAGAGACCCAGTACTTC; CDR3: CASSLGASGSSQETQYF
J: TRBJ1-1; V: TRBV28; size: -; D: -; DNA: TGTGCCAGCAGGCTCCGACCCACTTCGAACACTGAAGCTTTCTTT; CDR3: CASRLRPTSNTEAFF
J: TRBJ2-2; V: TRBV19; size: many; D: TRBD2; DNA: TGTGCCAGTAAAGGTGACGGGGGGGCTTTCACCGGGGAGCTGTTTTTT; CDR3: CASKGDGGAFTGELFF
J: TRBJ2-5; V: TRBV19; size: -; D: -; DNA: TGTGCCAGTAGTGTCGGATCCCAGCGAGAGGAGACCCAGTACTTC; CDR3: CASSVGSQREETQYF
J: TRBJ1-1; V: TRBV7-3; size: -; D: -; DNA: TGTGCCAGCAGCTTAAGGTCCCATGCAGGGGCCATGAACACTGAAGCTTTCTTT; CDR3: CASSLRSHAGAMNTEAFF
J: TRBJ2-5; V: TRBV6-5; size: -; D: -; DNA: TGTGCCAGCAGTTACTCGAGAGGGTACCAAGAGACCCAGTACTTC; CDR3: CASSYSRGYQETQYF
J: TRBJ1-5; V: TRBV4-2; size: -; D: TRBD1; DNA: TGTGCCAGCAGCATACTACCGACAGGGGGCTATAGCAATCAGCCCCAGCATTTT; CDR3: CASSILPTGGYSNQPQHF
J: TRBJ1-1; V: TRBV19; size: many; D: -; DNA: TGTGCCAGTAGTACTCAGGCGAACACTGAAGCTTTCTTT; CDR3: CASSTQANTEAFF
J: TRBJ1-5; V: TRBV7-8; size: many; D: -; DNA: TGTGCCAGCAGCTTAAGACGGTTTAGCAATCAGCCCCAGCATTTT; CDR3: CASSLRRFSNQPQHF
J: TRBJ1-6; V: TRBV11-2; size: many; D: TRBD1; DNA: TGTGCCAGCAGCCTCAGGGAGGGGGCAGGATCACCCCTCCACTTT; CDR3: CASSLREGAGSPLHF
J: TRBJ2-5; V: TRBV6-1; size: many; D: TRBD1; DNA: TGTGCCAGCAGACAACAGGGGGCCAGTGGTGAGACCCAGTACTTC; CDR3: CASRQQGASGETQYF
J: TRBJ1-6; V: TRBV28; size: many; D: TRBD1; DNA: TGTGCCAGCAGTTTCCGTCCAGGGACAGGGAATTCACCCCTCCACTTT; CDR3: CASSFRPGTGNSPLHF
J: TRBJ2-7; V: TRBV6-2/TRBV6-3; size: many; D: -; DNA: TGTGCCAGCAGGGGACACTTAGCCTACGAGCAGTACTTC; CDR3: CASRGHLAYEQYF